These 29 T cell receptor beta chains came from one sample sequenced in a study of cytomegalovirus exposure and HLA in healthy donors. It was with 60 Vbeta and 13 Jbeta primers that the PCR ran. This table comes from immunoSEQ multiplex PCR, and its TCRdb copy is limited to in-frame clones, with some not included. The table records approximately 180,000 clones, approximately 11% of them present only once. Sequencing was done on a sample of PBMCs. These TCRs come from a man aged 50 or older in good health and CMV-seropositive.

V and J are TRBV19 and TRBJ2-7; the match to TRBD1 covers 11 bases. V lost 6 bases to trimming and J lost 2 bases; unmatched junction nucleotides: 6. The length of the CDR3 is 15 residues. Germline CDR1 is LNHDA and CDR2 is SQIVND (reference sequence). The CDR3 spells CASRTGQGATYEQYF. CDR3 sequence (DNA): TGTGCCAGTAGGACAGGACAGGGGGCGACCTACGAGCAGTACTTC.

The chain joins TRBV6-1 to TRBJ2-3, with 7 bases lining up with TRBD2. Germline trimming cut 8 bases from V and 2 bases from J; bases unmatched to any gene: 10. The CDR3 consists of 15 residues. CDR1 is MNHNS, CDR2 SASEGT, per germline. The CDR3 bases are TGTGCCAGCCACCTCCTAGCGGCCAACACAGATACGCAGTATTTT. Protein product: CASHLLAANTDTQYF.

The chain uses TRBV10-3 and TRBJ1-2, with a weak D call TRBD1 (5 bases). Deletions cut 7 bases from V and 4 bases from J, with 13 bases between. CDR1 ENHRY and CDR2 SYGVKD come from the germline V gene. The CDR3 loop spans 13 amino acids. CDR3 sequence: CAITSGLFYGYTF. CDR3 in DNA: TGTGCCATCACCTCAGGGTTATTCTATGGCTACACCTTC.

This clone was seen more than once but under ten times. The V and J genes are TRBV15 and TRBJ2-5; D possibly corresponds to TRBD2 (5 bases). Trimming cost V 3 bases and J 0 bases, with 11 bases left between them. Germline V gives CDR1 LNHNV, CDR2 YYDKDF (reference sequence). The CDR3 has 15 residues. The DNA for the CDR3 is TGTGCCACCAGCAGGGGCGCGGGTCACCAAGAGACCCAGTACTTC. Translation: CATSRGAGHQETQYF.

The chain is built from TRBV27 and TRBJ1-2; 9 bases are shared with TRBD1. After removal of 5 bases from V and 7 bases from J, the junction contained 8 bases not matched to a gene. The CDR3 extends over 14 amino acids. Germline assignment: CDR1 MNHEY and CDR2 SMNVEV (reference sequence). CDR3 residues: CASSQRTGAVGYTF. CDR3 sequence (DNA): TGTGCCAGCAGTCAAAGGACAGGGGCGGTTGGCTACACCTTC.

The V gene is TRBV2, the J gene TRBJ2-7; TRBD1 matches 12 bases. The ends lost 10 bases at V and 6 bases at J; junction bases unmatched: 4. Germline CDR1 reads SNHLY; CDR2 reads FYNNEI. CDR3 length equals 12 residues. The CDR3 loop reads CAMGTGGVEQYF. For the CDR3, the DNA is TGTGCCATGGGGACAGGGGGCGTCGAGCAGTACTTC.

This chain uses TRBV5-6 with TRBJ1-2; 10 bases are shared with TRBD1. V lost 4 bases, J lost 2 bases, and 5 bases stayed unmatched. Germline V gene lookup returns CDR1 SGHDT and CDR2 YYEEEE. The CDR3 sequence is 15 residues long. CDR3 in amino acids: CASSAAGQGNYGYTF. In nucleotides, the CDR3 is TGTGCCAGCAGCGCCGCGGGACAGGGGAACTATGGCTACACCTTC. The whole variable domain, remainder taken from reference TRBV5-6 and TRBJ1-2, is DAGVTQSPTHLIKTRGQQVTLRCSPKSGHDTVSWYQQALGQGPQFIFQYYEEEERQRGNFPDRFSGHQFPNYSSELNVNALLLGDSALYLCASSAAGQGNYGYTFGSGTRLTVV.

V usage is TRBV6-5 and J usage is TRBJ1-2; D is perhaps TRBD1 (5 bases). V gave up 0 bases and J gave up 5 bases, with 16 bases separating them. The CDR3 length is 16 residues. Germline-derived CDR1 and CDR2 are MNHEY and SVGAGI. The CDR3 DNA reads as TGTGCCAGCAGTTACTCCACTGGGGGGGTAGGATATGGCTACACCTTC. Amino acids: CASSYSTGGVGYGYTF.

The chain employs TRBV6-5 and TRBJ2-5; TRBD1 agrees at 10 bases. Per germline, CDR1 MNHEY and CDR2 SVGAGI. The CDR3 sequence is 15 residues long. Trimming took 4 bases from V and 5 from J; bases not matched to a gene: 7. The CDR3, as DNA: TGTGCCAGCAGTTCACGACAGGGGGCCTGGGAGACCCAGTACTTC. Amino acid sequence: CASSSRQGAWETQYF.

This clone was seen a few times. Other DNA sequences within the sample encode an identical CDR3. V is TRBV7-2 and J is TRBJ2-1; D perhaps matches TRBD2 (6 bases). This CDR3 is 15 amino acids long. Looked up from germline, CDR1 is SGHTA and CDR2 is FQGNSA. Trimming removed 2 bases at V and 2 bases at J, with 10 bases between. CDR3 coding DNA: TGTGCCAGCAGCTTAAGAGGCGGGACCTACAATGAGCAGTTCTTC. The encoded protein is CASSLRGGTYNEQFF.

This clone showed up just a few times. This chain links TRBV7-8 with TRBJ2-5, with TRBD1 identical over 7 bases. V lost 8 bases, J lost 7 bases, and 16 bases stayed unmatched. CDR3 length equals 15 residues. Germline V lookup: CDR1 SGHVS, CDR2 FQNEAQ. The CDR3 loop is CASGPMTGFRGTQYF. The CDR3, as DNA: TGTGCCAGCGGACCAATGACAGGGTTCCGCGGGACCCAGTACTTC. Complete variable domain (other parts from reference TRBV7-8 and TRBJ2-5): GAGVSQSPRYKVAKRGQDVALRCDPISGHVSLFWYQQALGQGPEFLTYFQNEAQLDKSGLPSDRFFAERPEGSVSTLKIQRTQQEDSAVYLCASGPMTGFRGTQYFGPGTRLLVL.

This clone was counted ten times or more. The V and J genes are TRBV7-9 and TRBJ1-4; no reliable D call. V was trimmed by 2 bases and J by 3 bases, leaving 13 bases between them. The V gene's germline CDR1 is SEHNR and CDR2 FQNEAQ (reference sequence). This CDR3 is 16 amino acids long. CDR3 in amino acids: CASSLILGQANEKLFF. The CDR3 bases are TGTGCCAGCAGCTTAATCCTTGGGCAGGCTAATGAAAAACTGTTTTTT.

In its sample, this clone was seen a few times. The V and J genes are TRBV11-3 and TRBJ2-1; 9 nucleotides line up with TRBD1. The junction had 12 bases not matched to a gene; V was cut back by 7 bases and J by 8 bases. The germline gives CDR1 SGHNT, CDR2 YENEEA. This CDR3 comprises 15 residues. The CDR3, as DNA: TGTGCCAGCAAGCGACCGGGACAGGGTAACGATGAGCAGTTCTTC. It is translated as CASKRPGQGNDEQFF.

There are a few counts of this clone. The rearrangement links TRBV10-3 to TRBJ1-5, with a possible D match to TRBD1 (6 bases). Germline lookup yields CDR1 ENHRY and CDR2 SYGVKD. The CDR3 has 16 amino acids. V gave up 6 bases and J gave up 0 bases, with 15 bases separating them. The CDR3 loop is CAIRGEGGPSNQPQHF. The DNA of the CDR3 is TGTGCCATCAGAGGGGAAGGGGGTCCTAGCAATCAGCCCCAGCATTTT.

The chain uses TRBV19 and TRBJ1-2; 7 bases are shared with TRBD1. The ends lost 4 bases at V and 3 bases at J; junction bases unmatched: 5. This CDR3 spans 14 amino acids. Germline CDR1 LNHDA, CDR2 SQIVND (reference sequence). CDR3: CASSRRGGDYGYTF. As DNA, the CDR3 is TGTGCCAGTAGTAGAAGAGGGGGCGACTATGGCTACACCTTC.

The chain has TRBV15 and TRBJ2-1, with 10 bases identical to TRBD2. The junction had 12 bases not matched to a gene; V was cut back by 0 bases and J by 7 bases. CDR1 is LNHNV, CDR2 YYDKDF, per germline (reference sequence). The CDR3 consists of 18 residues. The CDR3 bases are TGTGCCACCAGCAGAGATAACGCCGGGAGCGGGGGGGCGAATGAGCAGTTCTTC. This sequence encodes CATSRDNAGSGGANEQFF.

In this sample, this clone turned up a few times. CDR3 in amino acids: CASSPTWETGELFF. DNA for the CDR3: TGTGCCAGCAGTCCAACCTGGGAGACCGGGGAGCTGTTTTTT. This chain joins TRBV6-5 and TRBJ2-2; the D gene is possibly TRBD2 (5 bases). Trimming took off 5 bases at V and 5 bases at J, with 12 bases between the two ends. The CDR3 contains 14 residues. Germline-derived CDR1 and CDR2 are MNHEY and SVGAGI.

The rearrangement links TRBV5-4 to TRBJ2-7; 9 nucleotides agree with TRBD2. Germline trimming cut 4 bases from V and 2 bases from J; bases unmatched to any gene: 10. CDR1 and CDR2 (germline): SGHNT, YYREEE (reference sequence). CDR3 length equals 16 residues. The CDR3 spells CASSPGGASGAYEQYF. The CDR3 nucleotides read TGTGCCAGCAGCCCCGGTGGGGCTAGCGGGGCCTACGAGCAGTACTTC.

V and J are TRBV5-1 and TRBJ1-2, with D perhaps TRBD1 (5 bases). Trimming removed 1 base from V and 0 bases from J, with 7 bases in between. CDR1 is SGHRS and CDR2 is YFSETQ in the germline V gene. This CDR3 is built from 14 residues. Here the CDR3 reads CASSLTGSNYGYTF. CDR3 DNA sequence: TGCGCCAGCAGCTTGACAGGCTCTAACTATGGCTACACCTTC.

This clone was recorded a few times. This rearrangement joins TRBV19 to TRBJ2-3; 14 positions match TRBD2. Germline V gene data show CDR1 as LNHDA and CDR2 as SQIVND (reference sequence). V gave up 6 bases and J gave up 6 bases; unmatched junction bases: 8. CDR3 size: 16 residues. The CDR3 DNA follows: TGTGCCAGTAGCTGGACTAGCGGGGGGCCCCTGGATACGCAGTATTTT. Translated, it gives CASSWTSGGPLDTQYF.

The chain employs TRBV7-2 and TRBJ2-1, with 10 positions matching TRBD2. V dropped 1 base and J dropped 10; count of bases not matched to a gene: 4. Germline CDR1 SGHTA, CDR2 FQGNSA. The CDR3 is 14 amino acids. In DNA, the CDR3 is TGTGCCAGCAGCTTAGGGACTAGCGGAAACGAGCAGTTCTTC. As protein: CASSLGTSGNEQFF.

DNA of the CDR3: TGTGCCAGCAGCCAAGACGGGACAGGGGGCCCTAACCCCTATGGCTACACCTTC. Amino acid sequence: CASSQDGTGGPNPYGYTF. The V gene is TRBV4-2, the J gene TRBJ1-2; 12 bases fit TRBD1. Germline V CDR1 and CDR2: LGHNA, YNFKEQ. The CDR3 has 18 residues. With 0 bases clipped from V and 4 bases from J, the junction kept 9 bases outside the gene matches.

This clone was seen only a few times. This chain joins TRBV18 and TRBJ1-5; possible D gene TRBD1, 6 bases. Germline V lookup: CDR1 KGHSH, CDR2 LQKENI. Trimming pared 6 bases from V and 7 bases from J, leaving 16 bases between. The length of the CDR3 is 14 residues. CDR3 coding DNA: TGTGCCAGCTCTAAGGACAGACCAGAGCAGCCCCAGCATTTT. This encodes CASSKDRPEQPQHF.

The CDR3 DNA reads as TGTGCCAGCAGTGAAGCGTCTATACTTAGCTCCTACAATGAGCAGTTCTTC. Amino acid sequence: CASSEASILSSYNEQFF. V and J are TRBV6-1 and TRBJ2-1; unclear D gene. Trimming took off 0 bases at V and 0 bases at J, with 12 bases between the two ends. The germline V gene encodes CDR1 MNHNS and CDR2 SASEGT. The CDR3 has 17 amino acids.

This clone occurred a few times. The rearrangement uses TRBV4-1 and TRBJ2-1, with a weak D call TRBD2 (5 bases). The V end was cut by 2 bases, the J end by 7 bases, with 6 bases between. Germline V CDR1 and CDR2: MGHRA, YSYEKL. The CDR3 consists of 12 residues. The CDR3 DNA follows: TGCGCCAGCAGCCAAAGGACTAATGAGCAGTTCTTC. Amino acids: CASSQRTNEQFF.

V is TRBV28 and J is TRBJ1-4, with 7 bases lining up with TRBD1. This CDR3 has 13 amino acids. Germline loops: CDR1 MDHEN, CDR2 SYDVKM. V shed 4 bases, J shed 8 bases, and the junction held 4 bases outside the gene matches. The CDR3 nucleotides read TGTGCCAGCAGTTACACAGGGGAAGAAAAACTGTTTTTT. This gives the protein CASSYTGEEKLFF.

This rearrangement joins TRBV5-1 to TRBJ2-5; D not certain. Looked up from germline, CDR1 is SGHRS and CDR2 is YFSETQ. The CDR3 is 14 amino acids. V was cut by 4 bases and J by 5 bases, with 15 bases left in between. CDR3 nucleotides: TGCGCCAGCAGCCTCTTCTCTAGTGACGAGACCCAGTACTTC. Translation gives CASSLFSSDETQYF. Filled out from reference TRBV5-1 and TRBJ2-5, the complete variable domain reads KAGVTQTPRYLIKTRGQQVTLSCSPISGHRSVSWYQQTPGQGLQFLFEYFSETQRNKGNFPGRFSGRQFSNSRSEMNVSTLELGDSALYLCASSLFSSDETQYFGPGTRLLVL.

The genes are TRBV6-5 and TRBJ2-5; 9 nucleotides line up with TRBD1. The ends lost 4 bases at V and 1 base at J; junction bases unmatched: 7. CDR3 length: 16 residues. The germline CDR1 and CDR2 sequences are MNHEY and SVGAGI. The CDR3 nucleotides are TGTGCCAGCAGTTTCCATTTGACAGGGGGCCAAGAGACCCAGTACTTC. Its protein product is CASSFHLTGGQETQYF.

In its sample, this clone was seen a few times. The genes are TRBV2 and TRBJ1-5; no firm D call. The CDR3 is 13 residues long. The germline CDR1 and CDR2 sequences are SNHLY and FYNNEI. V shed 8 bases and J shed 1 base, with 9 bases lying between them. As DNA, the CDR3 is TGTGCCAGCTCCCAGGAAAGCAATCAGCCCCAGCATTTT. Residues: CASSQESNQPQHF.